These T cell receptor beta chains were read from a single sample in a study of response to subunit inactivated influenza vaccine. TCRdb redid the calling of the RT-PCR reads with MiXCR, one entry per CDR3 protein. The table has about 830,000 distinct CDR3 sequences, approximately 17% seen once. Specimen: PBMCs from blood, collected 5 to 6 days after vaccination. The receptors come from a man aged 45-65 years who received an inactivated influenza vaccine. Each CDR3 is given with its conserved first and last residue. Each record gives: J gene, V gene, clone size, D gene, CDR3 protein, CDR3 DNA. The D gene is left open where the match is weak. Only part of the rows carry a size: once, few, many, or a class if the clone is expanded.

TRBJ1-1 | TRBV29-1 | - | - | CSVGYGRTEAFF | TGCAGCGTTGGATACGGCCGCACTGAAGCTTTCTTT
TRBJ2-5 | TRBV24-1 | - | - | CATSDPGLGRETQYF | TGTGCCACCAGTGACCCAGGTCTAGGGAGGGAGACCCAGTACTTC
TRBJ2-5 | TRBV11-3 | - | TRBD2 | CASSLGGLADAQETQYF | TGTGCCAGCAGCTTGGGGGGACTAGCGGATGCCCAAGAGACCCAGTACTTC
TRBJ2-7 | TRBV27 | - | - | CASSFRRGLEQYF | TGTGCCAGCAGTTTTCGGCGGGGCCTCGAGCAGTACTTC
TRBJ2-7 | TRBV2 | - | - | CASKWSGPEQYF | TGTGCCAGCAAATGGTCAGGCCCCGAGCAGTACTTC
TRBJ2-3 | TRBV7-2 | - | - | CASSIQGRTDTQYF | TGTGCCAGCAGCATACAGGGTAGGACAGATACGCAGTATTTT
TRBJ2-4 | TRBV12-3/TRBV12-4 | few | TRBD1 | CASSYQGTEIAKNIQYF | TGTGCCAGCAGTTATCAAGGGACAGAGATAGCCAAAAACATTCAGTACTTC
TRBJ2-3 | TRBV29-1 | - | - | CSVVSRMFYTQYF | TGCAGCGTTGTAAGCCGAATGTTTTATACGCAGTATTTT
TRBJ2-1 | TRBV12-3/TRBV12-4 | - | - | CASASSGVFNEQFF | TGTGCCAGCGCTTCCTCGGGAGTCTTTAATGAGCAGTTCTTC
TRBJ2-7 | TRBV6-1 | - | - | CASTGTYPRYEQYF | TGTGCCAGCACCGGGACATACCCACGCTACGAGCAGTACTTC
TRBJ2-2 | TRBV29-1 | - | - | CSVELRGRGNTGELFF | TGCAGCGTTGAATTGCGGGGCAGGGGTAACACCGGGGAGCTGTTTTTT
TRBJ2-5 | TRBV7-8 | many | - | CASSPPLRGEETQYF | TGTGCCAGCAGCCCCCCCCTGAGGGGCGAAGAGACCCAGTACTTC
TRBJ2-7 | TRBV28 | many | TRBD1 | CASSLPGTGGYEQYF | TGCGCCAGCAGCTTACCGGGGACAGGGGGTTACGAGCAGTACTTC
TRBJ1-1 | TRBV12-3/TRBV12-4 | - | - | CASTPQGPNTEAFF | TGTGCCAGCACCCCACAGGGCCCGAACACTGAAGCTTTCTTT
TRBJ2-3 | TRBV2 | - | TRBD2 | CASSPRLAAASTDTQYF | TGTGCCAGCAGCCCGAGACTAGCGGCAGCTAGCACAGATACGCAGTATTTT
TRBJ2-1 | TRBV6-2/TRBV6-3 | few | TRBD2 | CASDDRGLVRVEQFF | TGTGCCAGCGATGACCGAGGACTAGTTCGTGTTGAGCAGTTCTTC
TRBJ1-5 | TRBV10-3 | many | TRBD1 | CAISESLDRGPRNQPQHF | TGTGCCATCAGTGAGTCGCTGGACAGGGGTCCTCGCAATCAGCCCCAGCATTTT
TRBJ2-1 | TRBV6-1 | - | - | CASSRTNNEQFF | TGTGCCAGCAGTCGGACGAACAATGAGCAGTTCTTC
TRBJ1-4 | TRBV6-5 | many | - | CASSYSSSRYEKLFF | TGTGCCAGCAGTTACTCGTCTTCACGATATGAAAAACTGTTTTTT
TRBJ2-7 | TRBV12-3/TRBV12-4 | - | - | CASSAGINYEQYF | TGTGCCAGCAGCGCAGGGATTAACTACGAGCAGTACTTC
TRBJ1-3 | TRBV7-9 | - | - | CASRRELKVDTIYF | TGTGCCAGTCGCAGGGAATTAAAGGTTGACACCATATATTTT
TRBJ2-7 | TRBV7-2 | few | - | CASSPSNGGTYEQYF | TGTGCCAGCAGCCCATCGAATGGAGGAACCTACGAGCAGTACTTC
TRBJ2-7 | TRBV20-1 | - | - | CSARNPGALEQYF | TGCAGTGCTAGAAACCCCGGGGCCCTCGAGCAGTACTTC
TRBJ2-2 | TRBV28 | - | - | CASNGQRGTGELFF | TGTGCCAGCAATGGACAGCGTGGGACCGGGGAGCTGTTTTTT
TRBJ2-2 | TRBV6-1 | - | - | CASRWRGSNTGELFF | TGTGCCAGCAGGTGGAGGGGATCGAACACCGGGGAGCTGTTTTTT
TRBJ1-1 | TRBV20-1 | - | - | CSAADRFGTEAFF | TGCAGTGCTGCCGACAGGTTTGGGACTGAAGCTTTCTTT
TRBJ2-2 | TRBV5-1 | few | - | CASSLIWGSATGELFF | TGCGCCAGCAGCTTGATCTGGGGGAGCGCCACCGGGGAGCTGTTTTTT
TRBJ1-2 | TRBV20-1 | many | - | CSARSKVGGTVSGYTF | TGCAGTGCTAGATCTAAAGTAGGGGGAACGGTATCCGGCTACACCTTC
TRBJ2-7 | TRBV6-2/TRBV6-3 | few | TRBD2 | CASSLPGTSGGHLYEQYF | TGTGCCAGCAGTTTACCCGGGACTAGCGGGGGACACCTTTACGAGCAGTACTTC
TRBJ2-1 | TRBV6-5 | - | TRBD1 | CASSYSTGAYNEQFF | TGTGCCAGCAGTTACTCGACAGGGGCCTACAATGAGCAGTTCTTC
TRBJ1-4 | TRBV5-1 | few | - | CASSSTNVNEKLFF | TGCGCCAGCAGCTCAACGAATGTGAATGAAAAACTGTTTTTT
TRBJ2-7 | TRBV6-2/TRBV6-3 | many | - | CASSSMTGDYEQYF | TGCGCCAGCAGCTCAATGACAGGAGATTACGAGCAGTACTTC
TRBJ2-2 | TRBV10-3 | - | TRBD1 | CAISQGDTGELFF | TGTGCCATCAGTCAGGGGGACACCGGGGAGCTGTTTTTT
TRBJ2-3 | TRBV24-1 | - | TRBD2 | CATSESGLADHTDTQYF | TGTGCCACCAGTGAATCCGGACTAGCGGACCACACAGATACGCAGTATTTT
TRBJ2-5 | TRBV7-9 | few | TRBD2 | CASSAGLAGQETQYF | TGTGCCAGCAGCGCGGGACTAGCGGGGCAAGAGACCCAGTACTTC
TRBJ2-1 | TRBV7-3 | - | - | CASSLMRDNEQFF | TGTGCCAGCAGCTTAATGCGGGACAATGAGCAGTTCTTC
TRBJ1-5 | TRBV28 | - | - | CASSLWGEGHQPQHF | TGTGCCAGCAGTTTATGGGGGGAGGGACATCAGCCCCAGCATTTT
TRBJ1-3 | TRBV7-8 | - | - | CASSLYRFPSGNTIYF | TGTGCCAGCAGCTTATACAGATTCCCCTCTGGAAACACCATATATTTT
TRBJ2-1 | TRBV27 | few | TRBD2 | CASSWGTSGSSYNEQFF | TGTGCCAGCAGTTGGGGGACTAGCGGGAGCTCCTACAATGAGCAGTTCTTC
TRBJ2-3 | TRBV24-1 | few | - | CATSDKDSPTDTQYF | TGTGCCACCAGTGATAAGGATAGTCCCACAGATACGCAGTATTTT
TRBJ2-3 | TRBV30 | - | - | CAWKRGGTDTQYF | TGTGCCTGGAAGAGGGGGGGCACAGATACGCAGTATTTT
TRBJ1-1 | TRBV7-2 | - | - | CASSSKRRGTEAFF | TGTGCCAGCAGCTCAAAAAGGAGGGGTACTGAAGCTTTCTTT
TRBJ2-7 | TRBV12-3/TRBV12-4 | few | TRBD2 | CASSPGLARQYF | TGTGCCAGCAGTCCGGGACTAGCGCGGCAGTACTTC
TRBJ2-1 | TRBV6-1 | - | TRBD2 | CASSPWRGRNNEQFF | TGTGCCAGCAGTCCATGGCGGGGGAGGAACAATGAGCAGTTCTTC
TRBJ2-3 | TRBV5-1 | - | - | CASSLEGGTDTQYF | TGCGCCAGCAGCTTGGAGGGGGGCACAGATACGCAGTATTTT
TRBJ2-3 | TRBV5-1 | few | - | CASKFLGTDTQYF | TGCGCCAGCAAGTTCCTCGGCACAGATACGCAGTATTTT
TRBJ2-1 | TRBV24-1 | - | TRBD2 | CATSDFRTSGSSYNEQFF | TGTGCCACCAGTGATTTTCGGACTAGCGGGAGCTCCTACAATGAGCAGTTCTTC
TRBJ1-1 | TRBV29-1 | - | - | CSVVRQSTEAFF | TGCAGCGTTGTCCGGCAGTCCACTGAAGCTTTCTTT
TRBJ2-7 | TRBV7-2 | few | TRBD2 | CASSFVAGSYEQYF | TGTGCCAGCAGCTTCGTAGCGGGATCCTACGAGCAGTACTTC
TRBJ2-7 | TRBV20-1 | many | - | CSARIGPSLGEQYF | TGCAGTGCTAGAATAGGCCCGAGTCTCGGCGAGCAGTACTTC
TRBJ2-7 | TRBV20-1 | few | TRBD2 | CSATQLAGPYEQYF | TGCAGTGCGACCCAACTAGCGGGTCCCTACGAGCAGTACTTC
TRBJ2-2 | TRBV5-6 | few | - | CASSPGPSEGGELFF | TGTGCCAGCAGCCCGGGACCCTCGGAGGGCGGGGAGCTGTTTTTT
TRBJ1-4 | TRBV5-6 | - | TRBD1 | CASSLEDRVGEKLFF | TGTGCCAGCAGCTTGGAGGACAGGGTTGGCGAAAAACTGTTTTTT
TRBJ2-1 | TRBV24-1 | - | TRBD2 | CATSGRVSPSGSSYNEQFF | TGTGCCACCAGTGGAAGGGTGAGTCCTAGCGGGAGCTCCTACAATGAGCAGTTCTTC
TRBJ2-5 | TRBV20-1 | - | - | CSARPARDHQETQYF | TGCAGTGCTAGACCCGCCCGGGACCACCAAGAGACCCAGTACTTC
TRBJ2-5 | TRBV19 | - | - | CASSTQLVGGGETQYF | TGTGCCAGTAGTACCCAACTAGTTGGGGGAGGAGAGACCCAGTACTTC
TRBJ2-1 | TRBV4-3 | - | TRBD2 | CASSLTGTSGVNEQFF | TGCGCCAGCAGCCTGACCGGGACTAGCGGGGTCAATGAGCAGTTCTTC